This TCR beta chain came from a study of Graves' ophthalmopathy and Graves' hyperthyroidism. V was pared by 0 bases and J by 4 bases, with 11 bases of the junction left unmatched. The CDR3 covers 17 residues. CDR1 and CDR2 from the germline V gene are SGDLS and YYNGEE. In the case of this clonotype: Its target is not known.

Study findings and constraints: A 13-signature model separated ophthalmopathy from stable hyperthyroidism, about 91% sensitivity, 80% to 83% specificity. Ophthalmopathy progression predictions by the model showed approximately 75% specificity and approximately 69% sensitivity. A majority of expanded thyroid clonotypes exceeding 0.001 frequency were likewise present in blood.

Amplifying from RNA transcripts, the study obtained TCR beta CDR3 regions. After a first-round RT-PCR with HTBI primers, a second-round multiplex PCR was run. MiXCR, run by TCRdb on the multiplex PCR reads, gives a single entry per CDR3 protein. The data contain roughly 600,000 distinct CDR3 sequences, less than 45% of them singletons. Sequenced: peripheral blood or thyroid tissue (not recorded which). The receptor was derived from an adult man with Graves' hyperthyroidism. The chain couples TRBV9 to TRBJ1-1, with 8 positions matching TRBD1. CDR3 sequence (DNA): TGTGCCAGCAGCGTAGAACCCCGCGGGCAGGGGGCCACTGAAGCTTTCTTT. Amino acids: CASSVEPRGQGATEAFF.